This TCR beta chain was retrieved from a study of shared clonotypes between healthy human individuals. Overall study context: Per donor, CD8 memory used one plate, CD8 naive used two, CD4 memory used three and CD4 naive used three. Findings and limits, study-wide: Owing to a small donor count, the genetic and exposure-history diversity represented was limited.

Clones were read by immunoSEQ multiplex PCR, and TCRdb kept only the in-frame ones, dropping some. The table shows about a million clones, with around 74% occurring only once. Every donor was a Caucasian adult from Nashville, Tennessee. The count of this clone is one. Its antigen remains unknown. There are 15 residues in the CDR3. Germline lookup yields CDR1 LGHNA and CDR2 YSLEER. Losses at the gene ends were 0 bases for V and 4 bases for J; bases not matched to a gene: 2. This clonotype was obtained from a man aged 18 to 35 in good health. This sequence joins TRBV4-3 and TRBJ1-2; 10 bases are a match to TRBD1. Sequenced: memory CD4+ T cells sorted from blood. Described subset: CD45RA-negative fraction. The CDR3 sequence is CASSQEWTGGYGYTF. The DNA for the CDR3 is TGCGCCAGCAGCCAAGAATGGACAGGGGGCTATGGCTACACCTTC.